This TCR beta chain was recovered during a study of T cell changes during pregnancy in multiple sclerosis (dated by TCRdb to about 2019). General notes on the study: In women with multiple sclerosis, the researchers looked at how the T cell repertoire shifted as pregnancy progressed.

Notes on this clone: Its antigen target is currently unknown. No clone much larger than this one lies a single base away; base qualities are absent.

The germline V gene provides CDR1 SGHAT and CDR2 FQNNGV. Clipping removes 3 bases from V and 3 bases from J, with 6 as the unmatched junction base count. The CDR3 starts with the cysteine, ends with the phenylalanine, and has 16 residues. Only the CDR3 DNA is retained, 48 bases long and in frame from the first base. The library relied on the immunoSEQ multiplex PCR assay. Drawn from immuneACCESS, this table holds only the in-frame rearrangements with V and J called that TCRdb kept. Clones are partly lost; checked studies trace under half to an unresolved V gene and leave the rest unexplained. This sample lists roughly 84,000 clones; 90% to 95% were detected once. The ten largest account for approximately 1.3% of the sample.

This clonotype originated in a female donor in good health, enrolled as a control in a pregnancy study. This specimen was peripheral blood, taken in the third trimester of pregnancy. The sequence is built from TRBV11-2 and TRBJ2-2; 8 nucleotides in the junction match TRBD2. The CDR3 region reads CASSLAGGWDTGELFF. The DNA sequence is TGTGCCAGCAGCTTGGCGGGGGGTTGGGACACCGGGGAGCTGTTTTTT.